Each of the 8 T cell receptor beta chains below was sequenced from the same sample in a study of T-cell reconstitution after alpha-beta-depleted transplantation in children. Preparation of the TCRbeta library used unique molecular identifiers. Via MiXCR, TCRdb re-called the PCR reads, giving one row per CDR3 protein. The table lists some 490,000 distinct CDR3 sequences, approximately 12% of them singletons. The sequences come from PBMCs from the stem cell graft donor, collected from the stem cell graft. These TCRs come from a human donor who donated a stem cell graft to a child with combined immunodeficiency.

V is TRBV7-2 and J is TRBJ1-4, with TRBD1 matching over 9 bases. This CDR3 region has 15 residues. From germline, CDR1 is SGHTA and CDR2 FQGNSA. Trimming took 5 bases from V and 5 from J; bases not matched to a gene: 6. The CDR3 region has the DNA TGTGCCAGCAGCCCCCGGACAGGGGTGAATGAAAAACTGTTTTTT. The encoded protein is CASSPRTGVNEKLFF. Filled out from reference TRBV7-2 and TRBJ1-4, the complete variable domain reads GAGVSQSPSNKVTEKGKDVELRCDPISGHTALYWYRQSLGQGLEFLIYFQGNSAPDKSGLPSDRFSAERTGGSVSTLTIQRTQQEDSAVYLCASSPRTGVNEKLFFGSGTQLSVL.

There are a few counts of this clonotype. This chain joins TRBV4-3 and TRBJ2-3; D not resolved. This CDR3 has 13 residues. Trimming took 4 bases from V and 9 from J, leaving 14 bases between them. Germline V lookup: CDR1 LGHNA, CDR2 YSLEER. The CDR3 region is CASSPARWQTQYF. CDR3 coding DNA: TGCGCCAGCAGCCCGGCTAGGTGGCAGACGCAGTATTTT.

This clonotype appeared a few times. The chain links TRBV12-3 or TRBV12-4 to TRBJ1-5; tentatively, D is TRBD1 (6 bases). The CDR3 totals 15 residues. The V and J ends lost 8 bases and 0 bases respectively, with 14 bases between them. The CDR3 bases are TGTGCCAGCGGTCTGGGGGCATATAGCAATCAGCCCCAGCATTTT. It yields the protein CASGLGAYSNQPQHF.

This sequence joins TRBV28 and TRBJ1-2; 7 nucleotides line up with TRBD1. In germline, CDR1 is MDHEN, CDR2 SYDVKM. J gave up 6 bases and V 5 bases, and 9 bases lay outside the gene matches. CDR3 size: 14 residues. The CDR3 DNA reads as TGTGCCAGCAGTACCCAGGGGGGGTTCGATGGCTACACCTTC. This gives the protein CASSTQGGFDGYTF.

The chain joins TRBV2 to TRBJ2-7, with 8 positions matching TRBD1. The ends lost 6 bases at V and 1 base at J; junction bases unmatched: 8. The CDR3 contains 15 residues. Germline V gene data show CDR1 as SNHLY and CDR2 as FYNNEI. The CDR3 DNA reads TGTGCCAGCAGGGCGGGCAGGGGGCTTTCCTACGAGCAGTACTTC. This sequence encodes CASRAGRGLSYEQYF.

The chain uses TRBV9 and TRBJ2-7; 8 bases fit TRBD1. J lost 4 bases, V lost 3 bases, and 3 bases had no gene match. Germline V gives CDR1 SGDLS, CDR2 YYNGEE. This CDR3 is built from 13 residues. DNA for the CDR3: TGTGCCAGCAGCGGGACAGGGTGGTACGAGCAGTACTTC. This codes for CASSGTGWYEQYF. The full variable domain, its missing parts supplied by reference TRBV9 and TRBJ2-7, is DSGVTQTPKHLITATGQRVTLRCSPRSGDLSVYWYQQSLDQGLQFLIQYYNGEERAKGNILERFSAQQFPDLHSELNLSSLELGDSALYFCASSGTGWYEQYFGPGTRLTVT.

This clonotype was found many times. This chain uses TRBV5-1 with TRBJ2-3, with D perhaps being TRBD1 or TRBD2 (5 bases each). V gave up 6 bases and J gave up 0 bases, with 11 bases separating them. Per germline, CDR1 SGHRS and CDR2 YFSETQ. The CDR3 is 14 amino acids. The CDR3 region has the DNA TGCGCCAGCATGGCAGGGAGAAGCACAGATACGCAGTATTTT. Translated: CASMAGRSTDTQYF.

This CDR3 is CASSTFRGREQYF. The CDR3 coding sequence is TGTGCCAGCAGTACCTTCAGGGGGCGCGAGCAGTACTTC. This chain uses TRBV6-6 with TRBJ2-7; 8 positions agree with TRBD1. From germline, CDR1 is MNHNY and CDR2 SVGAGI (reference sequence). The V and J ends lost 5 bases and 6 bases, in that order; junction bases with no gene match: 6. The CDR3 covers 13 residues.